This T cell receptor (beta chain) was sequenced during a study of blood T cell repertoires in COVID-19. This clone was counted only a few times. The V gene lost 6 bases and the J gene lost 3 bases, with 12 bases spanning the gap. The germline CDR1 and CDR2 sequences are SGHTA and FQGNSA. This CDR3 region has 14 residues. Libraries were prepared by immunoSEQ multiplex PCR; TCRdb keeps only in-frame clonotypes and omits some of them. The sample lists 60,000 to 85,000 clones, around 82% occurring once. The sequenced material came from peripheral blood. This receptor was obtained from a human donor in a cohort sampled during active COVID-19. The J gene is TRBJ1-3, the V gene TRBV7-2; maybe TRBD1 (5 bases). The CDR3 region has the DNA TGTGCCAGCAGACAAACAGGTGATGGAAACACCATATATTTT. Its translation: CASRQTGDGNTIYF.